The present T cell receptor (beta chain) was sequenced within a study of response to subunit inactivated influenza vaccine. Points from the study as a whole: Seasonal influenza vaccination, on each occasion, was suggested by the authors to recruit few new T cells.

In TCRdb, the RT-PCR reads were re-called with MiXCR into one record per CDR3 protein. This table has hundreds of thousands of distinct CDR3 sequences, around 13% appearing once. This clonotype was recorded a few times. Its matching antigen is unknown. Deletions cut 1 base from V and 6 bases from J, with 13 bases between. There are 14 residues in the CDR3. Germline CDR1 reads SGHTA; CDR2 reads FQGNSA. The receptor was isolated from a man aged 45 to 65 who received an inactivated influenza vaccine. This chain joins TRBV7-2 and TRBJ2-7, with D uncertain. The sequences come from PBMCs from blood, collected approximately 15 days before vaccination. CDR3 protein: CASSLESPTFEQYF. For the CDR3, the DNA is TGTGCCAGCAGCTTAGAGAGCCCCACATTCGAGCAGTACTTC.